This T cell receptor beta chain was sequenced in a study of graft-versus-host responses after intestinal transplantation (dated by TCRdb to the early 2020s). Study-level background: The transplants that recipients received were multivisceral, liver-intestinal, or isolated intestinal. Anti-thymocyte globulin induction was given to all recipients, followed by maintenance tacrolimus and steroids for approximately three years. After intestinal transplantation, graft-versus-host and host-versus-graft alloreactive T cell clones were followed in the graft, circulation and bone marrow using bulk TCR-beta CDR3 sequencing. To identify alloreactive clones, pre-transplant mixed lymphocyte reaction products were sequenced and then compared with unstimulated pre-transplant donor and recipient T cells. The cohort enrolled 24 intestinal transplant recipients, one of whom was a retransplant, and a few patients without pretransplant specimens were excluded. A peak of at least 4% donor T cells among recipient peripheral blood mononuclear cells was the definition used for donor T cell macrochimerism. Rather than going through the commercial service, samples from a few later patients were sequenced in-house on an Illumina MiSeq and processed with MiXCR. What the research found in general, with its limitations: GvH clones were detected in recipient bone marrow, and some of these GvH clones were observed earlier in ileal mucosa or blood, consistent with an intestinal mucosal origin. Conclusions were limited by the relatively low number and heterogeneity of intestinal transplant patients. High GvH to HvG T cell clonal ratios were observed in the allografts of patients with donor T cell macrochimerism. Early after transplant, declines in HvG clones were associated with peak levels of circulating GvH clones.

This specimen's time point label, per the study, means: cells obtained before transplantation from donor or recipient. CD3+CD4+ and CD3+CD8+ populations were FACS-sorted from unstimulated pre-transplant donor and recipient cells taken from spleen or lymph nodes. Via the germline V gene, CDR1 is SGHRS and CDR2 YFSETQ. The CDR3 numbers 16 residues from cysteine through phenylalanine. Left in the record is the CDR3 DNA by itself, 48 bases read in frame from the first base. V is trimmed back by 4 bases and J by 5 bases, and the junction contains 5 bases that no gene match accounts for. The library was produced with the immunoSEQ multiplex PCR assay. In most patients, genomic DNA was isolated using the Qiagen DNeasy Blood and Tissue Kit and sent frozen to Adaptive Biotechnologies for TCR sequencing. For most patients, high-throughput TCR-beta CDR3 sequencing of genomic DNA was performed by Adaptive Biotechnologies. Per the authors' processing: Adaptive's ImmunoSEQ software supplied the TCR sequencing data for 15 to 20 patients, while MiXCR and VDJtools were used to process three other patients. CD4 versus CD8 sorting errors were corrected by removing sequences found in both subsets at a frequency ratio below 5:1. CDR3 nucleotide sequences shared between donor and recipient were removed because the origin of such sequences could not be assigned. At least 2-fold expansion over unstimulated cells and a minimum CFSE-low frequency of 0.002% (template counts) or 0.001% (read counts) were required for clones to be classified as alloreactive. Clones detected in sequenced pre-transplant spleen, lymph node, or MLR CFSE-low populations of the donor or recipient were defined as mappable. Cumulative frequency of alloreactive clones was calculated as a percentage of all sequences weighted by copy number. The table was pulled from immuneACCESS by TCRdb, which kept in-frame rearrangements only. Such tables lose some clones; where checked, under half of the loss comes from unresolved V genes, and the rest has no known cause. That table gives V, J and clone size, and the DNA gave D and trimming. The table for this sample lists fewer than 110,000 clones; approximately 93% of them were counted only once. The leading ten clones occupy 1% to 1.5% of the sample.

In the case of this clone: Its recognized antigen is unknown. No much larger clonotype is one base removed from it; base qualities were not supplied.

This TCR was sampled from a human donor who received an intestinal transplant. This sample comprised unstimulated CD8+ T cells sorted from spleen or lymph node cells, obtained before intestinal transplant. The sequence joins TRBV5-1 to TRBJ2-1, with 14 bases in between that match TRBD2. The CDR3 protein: CASSPSGLAGDNEQFF. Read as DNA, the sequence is TGCGCCAGCAGCCCATCGGGACTAGCGGGGGACAATGAGCAGTTCTTC.